This TCR beta chain was found in a study of cytomegalovirus exposure and HLA in healthy donors. Looking at the study overall: Roughly 180 million T cells yielded around 120 million unique TCR beta sequences in earlier analysis.

Broader study findings: A later analysis found that most CMV-associated TCR beta chains appeared HLA-restricted. Most of the TCR beta V segments (in an earlier analysis) were productive either about 87% or about 30% of the time.

Likely unrecorded immune exposures existed in these nominally healthy donors. As for this clone: No antigen is known for it.

This CDR3 is built from 14 residues. Germline lookup yields CDR1 SNHLY and CDR2 FYNNEI. V was pared by 9 bases and J by 4 bases, with 4 bases of the junction left unmatched. A multiplex PCR was run with 60 Vbeta primers and 13 Jbeta primers. Generated by immunoSEQ multiplex PCR, the TCRdb table keeps only in-frame clones and is missing some. Of roughly 200,000 clones in the sample, around four fifths were seen once. The chain has TRBV2 and TRBJ2-1; 12 bases map to TRBD2. Material: PBMCs. The receptor was isolated from a woman between 40 and 55 years old in good health and CMV-seronegative. This CDR3 is CARAGLAGYNEQFF. The CDR3 region has the DNA TGTGCCAGAGCTGGACTAGCGGGGTACAATGAGCAGTTCTTC. Together with reference TRBV2 and TRBJ2-1, the CDR3 gives the full variable domain: EPEVTQTPSHQVTQMGQEVILRCVPISNHLYFYWYRQILGQKVEFLVSFYNNEISEKSEIFDDQFSVERPDGSNFTLKIRSTKLEDSAMYFCARAGLAGYNEQFFGPGTRLTVL.